This is a list of T cell receptor beta chains from one sample in a study of CD8+ T cells in alopecia areata. Measured with immunoSEQ multiplex PCR; TCRdb has only the in-frame clones, and not every one. This table holds 140,000 to 150,000 clones, 54% found once. The source was CD8+ T cells sorted from blood, collected at week 4, from a patient treated with tofacitinib. The receptors stem from a human donor with alopecia areata. Both conserved end residues are part of each CDR3.

length,V,J,CDR3
13,TRBV6-5,TRBJ2-1,CASSLQGYNEQFF
16,TRBV7-2,TRBJ2-7,CASSRPGGVGPYEQYF
13,TRBV5-1,TRBJ2-7,CASSLDRVYEQYF
17,TRBV7-9,TRBJ2-3,CASSLVISGGLTDTQYF
16,TRBV19,TRBJ1-1,CATYSYWTEGVTEAFF
15,TRBV27,TRBJ2-1,CASSTIMRASHEQFF
14,TRBV19,TRBJ1-1,CASSIAQTNTEAFF
12,TRBV29-1,TRBJ2-5,CSTWTGQETQYF
16,TRBV9,TRBJ2-1,CASSVGEGARYNEQFF
13,TRBV6-5,TRBJ1-6,CASSSQEGSPLHF
14,TRBV9,TRBJ2-7,CASSGQTKHYEQYF
18,TRBV30,TRBJ1-2,CAWSPFVGTGWANYGYTF
12,TRBV10-3,TRBJ1-1,CAISGENTEAFF
13,TRBV11-1,TRBJ1-5,CASSLDGNQPQHF
15,TRBV6-5,TRBJ2-2,CASSYSIASTGELFF
15,TRBV5-6,TRBJ1-2,CASSPGPVTRDGYTF
13,TRBV29-1,TRBJ1-4,CSVDGDRNGKLFF
15,TRBV11-2,TRBJ2-7,CASSPEGGADHEQYF
17,TRBV5-1,TRBJ1-1,CASSLAGGQGAGTEAFF
16,TRBV11-2,TRBJ2-3,CASSLLGTTSTDTQYF
12,TRBV28,TRBJ2-7,CASSWTGNEQYF
14,TRBV15,TRBJ2-3,CATWGESSTDTQYF
16,TRBV7-2,TRBJ2-4,CASSLRADQAKNIQYF
17,TRBV29-1,TRBJ2-6,CSVESEGASSGANVLTF
13,TRBV6-5,TRBJ1-5,CASSTTGYQPQHF
14,TRBV6-1,TRBJ2-3,CASSALRAADTQYF
14,TRBV13,TRBJ1-5,CASSLSQGYQPQHF
12,TRBV11-2,TRBJ2-7,CASSFPTYEQYF
14,TRBV16,TRBJ1-2,CASSPPTGDHGYTF
14,TRBV9,TRBJ2-7,CASSPRQGPYEQYF
15,TRBV29-1,TRBJ1-4,CSVLGTGLTNEKLFF
17,TRBV7-9,TRBJ2-4,CASSQGAEGIAKNIQYF
15,TRBV29-1,TRBJ1-2,CSVEDWGASNYGYTF
13,TRBV7-3,TRBJ1-6,CASSSRGDSPLHF